The next 19 T cell receptor beta chains were all read from a single sample in a study of blood T cell repertoires in COVID-19. Only in-frame clones appear in the TCRdb table, and some are missing; sequencing was by immunoSEQ multiplex PCR. The sample records tens of thousands of clones, over 75% being singletons. Sequenced: peripheral blood. Receptors originate from a man aged 80 or over with acute or convalescent COVID-19.

The chain recombines TRBV2 with TRBJ1-5; D not certain. V was shortened by 1 base and J by 3 bases, with 7 bases between the two germline ends. This CDR3 is 14 amino acids long. Germline-derived CDR1 and CDR2 are SNHLY and FYNNEI. The CDR3 DNA reads as TGTGCCAGCAGTGAAGGGCGGAACAATCAGCCCCAGCATTTT. Residues: CASSEGRNNQPQHF.

The rearrangement joins TRBV5-1 to TRBJ2-3, with D tentatively TRBD1 (5 bases). V lost 4 bases and J 0 bases, leaving 6 bases between the germline ends. The length of the CDR3 is 13 residues. Per germline, CDR1 SGHRS and CDR2 YFSETQ. The chain's CDR3 is CASSGASTDTQYF. The CDR3 nucleotides read TGCGCCAGCAGCGGGGCTAGCACAGATACGCAGTATTTT.

This chain's CDR3 is CAISDLSVSYNEQFF. Here the CDR3 DNA reads TGTGCCATCAGTGACCTGAGCGTCTCCTACAATGAGCAGTTCTTC. V and J are TRBV10-3 and TRBJ2-1; D unresolved. The germline V gene has CDR1 ENHRY and CDR2 SYGVKD. The CDR3 has 15 residues. Trimming cost V 3 bases and J 0 bases, with 9 bases left between them.

V is TRBV7-8 and J is TRBJ2-3; D is perhaps TRBD1 (5 bases). Germline V lookup: CDR1 SGHVS, CDR2 FQNEAQ. Trimming took off 1 base at V and 3 bases at J, with 11 bases between the two ends. CDR3 length: 15 amino acids. The CDR3 reads CASSLGQGWTDTQYF. CDR3 nucleotide sequence: TGTGCCAGCAGCTTAGGGCAGGGATGGACAGATACGCAGTATTTT.

The rearrangement uses TRBV11-2 and TRBJ2-3, with 8 bases identical to TRBD2. CDR1 and CDR2 (germline): SGHAT, FQNNGV. V was clipped by 5 bases and J by 2 bases; unmatched bases: 6. The CDR3 spans 15 residues. CDR3 loop: CASSGGTRHTDTQYF. CDR3 DNA sequence: TGTGCCAGCAGCGGGGGGACTAGACACACAGATACGCAGTATTTT. Filled out from reference TRBV11-2 and TRBJ2-3, the complete variable domain reads EAGVAQSPRYKIIEKRQSVAFWCNPISGHATLYWYQQILGQGPKLLIQFQNNGVVDDSQLPKDRFSAERLKGVDSTLKIQPAKLEDSAVYLCASSGGTRHTDTQYFGPGTRLTVL.

The V and J genes are TRBV30 and TRBJ1-2, with D perhaps matching TRBD1 (6 bases). CDR3 length: 15 residues. Germline V lookup: CDR1 GTSNPN, CDR2 SVGIG (reference sequence). The V and J ends lost 0 bases and 3 bases respectively, with 14 bases between them. The CDR3 sequence is CAWSVLRGADYGYTF. The CDR3 coding sequence is TGTGCCTGGAGTGTACTCAGGGGCGCAGACTATGGCTACACCTTC. Supplemented by reference TRBV30 and TRBJ1-2, the full variable domain reads SQTIHQWPATLVQPVGSPLSLECTVEGTSNPNLYWYRQAAGRGLQLLFYSVGIGQISSEVPQNLSASRPQDRQFILSSKKLLLSDSGFYLCAWSVLRGADYGYTFGSGTRLTVV.

CDR3: CASSLLRGSTDTQYF. The CDR3 DNA sequence: TGCGCCAGCAGCTTGCTCAGGGGTAGCACAGATACGCAGTATTTT. The chain carries TRBV5-1 and TRBJ2-3; weak D call: TRBD1 (6 bases). Looked up from germline, CDR1 is SGHRS and CDR2 is YFSETQ. This CDR3 is 15 amino acids long. V dropped 1 base and J dropped 0 bases, with 9 bases sitting between them.

This chain uses TRBV5-1 with TRBJ1-2, with D possibly matching TRBD1 (6 bases). The germline V gene has CDR1 SGHRS and CDR2 YFSETQ. Trimming left V 2 bases short and J 6 bases short, with 14 bases between. The CDR3 has 14 amino acids. The CDR3 coding sequence is TGCGCCAGCAGCTTACAGGGACCCATGGATGGCTACACCTTC. Translating it yields CASSLQGPMDGYTF.

The V call is TRBV19, the J call TRBJ2-4; 12 nucleotides match TRBD2. J lost 9 bases, V lost 3 bases, and 9 bases had no gene match. The CDR3 sequence is 16 residues long. Germline V gene lookup returns CDR1 LNHDA and CDR2 SQIVND (reference sequence). DNA of the CDR3: TGTGCCAGTAGTATCCGGCTAGCGGGGGGGCTGGGCATTCAGTACTTC. As protein: CASSIRLAGGLGIQYF.

The chain couples TRBV2 to TRBJ2-3; 10 bases agree with TRBD2. The CDR3 contains 13 residues. CDR1 SNHLY and CDR2 FYNNEI come from the germline V gene. The V segment lost 8 bases and the J segment 9 bases; nucleotides outside the gene matches: 8. CDR3 nucleotide sequence: TGTGCCAGCGGGAGCGGGGGGGCGCGAACGCAGTATTTT. Translation gives CASGSGGARTQYF.

The chain recombines TRBV3-1 (or the pseudogene TRBV3-2) with TRBJ1-2; the D gene is possibly TRBD1 (5 bases). Germline loops: CDR1 LGHDT, CDR2 YNNKEL (reference sequence). This CDR3 has 14 amino acids. Between the trimmed V and J ends, which lost 0 bases and 3 bases, there was a span of 8 bases. The CDR3 DNA reads as TGTGCCAGCAGCCAAGATTTAGGGGACTATGGCTACACCTTC. Residues: CASSQDLGDYGYTF.

Concerning this clone: A junction boundary mismatches the germline segment, possibly from a read error. The J gene is TRBJ1-5, the V gene TRBV9; D not certain. The germline CDR1 and CDR2 sequences are SGDLS and YYNGEE. This CDR3 region has 15 residues. This chain's CDR3 is CVSSCRQAHNQPQHF. CDR3 in DNA: TGTGTCAGCAGCTGCCGGCAGGCCCACAATCAGCCCCAGCATTTT. Supplemented by reference TRBV9 and TRBJ1-5, the full variable domain reads DSGVTQTPKHLITATGQRVTLRCSPRSGDLSVYWYQQSLDQGLQFLIQYYNGEERAKGNILERFSAQQFPDLHSELNLSSLELGDSALYFCVSSCRQAHNQPQHFGDGTRLSIL.

V gene TRBV4-2 combines with J gene TRBJ1-1, with D maybe TRBD1 (5 bases). Per the germline V gene, CDR1 is LGHNA and CDR2 is YNFKEQ. The length of the CDR3 is 17 residues. Trimming stripped 1 base from V and 0 bases from J, with 15 bases between. CDR3 sequence: CASSQAAGRGVNTEAFF. The CDR3 nucleotides are TGTGCCAGCAGCCAAGCAGCAGGGCGTGGGGTGAACACTGAAGCTTTCTTT.

The J gene is TRBJ1-4, the V gene TRBV3-1 (or the pseudogene TRBV3-2); D ambiguous. This CDR3 is built from 14 residues. Germline CDR1 and CDR2: LGHDT and YNNKEL (reference sequence). V was cut by 3 bases and J by 0 bases, with 5 bases left in between. The CDR3 sequence: CASSHEATNEKLFF. DNA of the CDR3: TGTGCCAGCAGCCACGAGGCAACTAATGAAAAACTGTTTTTT.

The chain couples TRBV19 to TRBJ1-2; D ambiguous. V was trimmed by 3 bases and J by 0 bases, leaving 11 bases between them. Per the germline V gene, CDR1 is LNHDA and CDR2 is SQIVND (reference sequence). The CDR3 spans 15 residues. The DNA of the CDR3 is TGTGCCAGTAGTATGGGCAGAAGCTCTAACTATGGCTACACCTTC. Encoded protein: CASSMGRSSNYGYTF. The full variable domain, with the rest looked up from reference TRBV19 and TRBJ1-2, is DGGITQSPKYLFRKEGQNVTLSCEQNLNHDAMYWYRQDPGQGLRLIYYSQIVNDFQKGDIAEGYSVSREKKESFPLTVTSAQKNPTAFYLCASSMGRSSNYGYTFGSGTRLTVV.

This clone was recorded only once. This chain links TRBV27 with TRBJ2-3; the D gene is possibly TRBD2 (5 bases). V was clipped by 11 bases and J by 0 bases, with 12 bases between them. This CDR3 contains 13 residues. Looked up from germline, CDR1 is MNHEY and CDR2 is SMNVEV (reference sequence). CDR3 nucleotides: TGTGCCGTGAGGGCTTCTAGCACAGATACGCAGTATTTT. Amino acids: CAVRASSTDTQYF.

The rearrangement joins TRBV16 to TRBJ2-7, with TRBD1 matching over 7 bases. With 1 base clipped from V and 0 bases from J, the junction kept 6 bases outside the gene matches. CDR3 length: 16 residues. Germline V gives CDR1 KGHSY, CDR2 FQNENV. The CDR3 DNA reads TGTGCCAGCAGCCAATGGGGCAGGGGGAACTCCTACGAGCAGTACTTC. Encoded protein: CASSQWGRGNSYEQYF.

This chain links TRBV3-1 (or the pseudogene TRBV3-2) with TRBJ2-7; 9 bases fit TRBD1. The CDR3 is 15 amino acids. Losses at the gene ends were 4 bases for V and 6 bases for J; bases not matched to a gene: 10. CDR1 is LGHDT and CDR2 is YNNKEL in the germline V gene (reference sequence). The CDR3 DNA reads as TGTGCCAGCAGCCTTTTGGACAGGGGAAGAGGCGAGCAGTACTTC. This encodes CASSLLDRGRGEQYF.

The chain employs TRBV9 and TRBJ2-6; D not certain. The CDR3 extends over 15 amino acids. In germline, CDR1 is SGDLS, CDR2 YYNGEE. Trimming removed 0 bases from V and 0 bases from J, with 4 bases in between. CDR3 coding DNA: TGTGCCAGCAGCGTAGGCAGCTCTGGGGCCAACGTCCTGACTTTC. Translation: CASSVGSSGANVLTF.